This passage covers 21 T cell receptor beta chains from one sample sequenced in a study of cytomegalovirus exposure and HLA in healthy donors. The study ran its PCR with 60 Vbeta and 13 Jbeta primers. Sequenced by immunoSEQ multiplex PCR; TCRdb stores in-frame clones only, minus some. The sample shows around 110,000 clones, 82% of them seen only once. Sequenced: PBMCs. All receptors derive from a man younger than 45 in good health and CMV-seropositive.

The rearrangement links TRBV4-1 to TRBJ2-7, with unresolved D. The length of the CDR3 is 13 residues. The ends were cut back, 4 bases at V and 6 bases at J, with 13 bases in the middle. The germline V gene has CDR1 MGHRA and CDR2 YSYEKL. The CDR3 DNA sequence: TGCGCCAGCAGCCCAAACGGTCTTCCCGAGCAGTACTTC. This encodes CASSPNGLPEQYF.

The chain employs TRBV7-2 and TRBJ2-7, with 9 bases that match TRBD2. Germline trimming cut 5 bases from V and 3 bases from J; bases unmatched to any gene: 8. The CDR3 is 15 residues long. Germline V CDR1 and CDR2: SGHTA, FQGNSA. In DNA, the CDR3 is TGTGCCAGCAGCCGTAATAGCGGGGGTAGCTACGAGCAGTACTTC. This sequence encodes CASSRNSGGSYEQYF.

This sequence joins TRBV4-2 and TRBJ2-1; TRBD2 aligns across 8 bases. This CDR3 comprises 17 residues. CDR1 and CDR2 from the germline V gene are LGHNA and YNFKEQ. V lost 0 bases, J lost 3 bases, and 7 bases stayed unmatched. The CDR3 sequence: CASSQEKGGGIYNEQFF. Here the CDR3 DNA reads TGTGCCAGCAGCCAAGAGAAAGGCGGGGGGATCTACAATGAGCAGTTCTTC.

This rearrangement joins TRBV6-6 to TRBJ2-1, with 10 bases aligning to TRBD2. The V segment lost 4 bases and the J segment 4 bases; nucleotides outside the gene matches: 4. Per the germline V gene, CDR1 is MNHNY and CDR2 is SVGAGI (reference sequence). The CDR3 consists of 15 residues. This CDR3 is CASSSLTSGYNEQFF. The CDR3 region has the DNA TGTGCCAGCAGTTCCCTGACTAGCGGGTACAATGAGCAGTTCTTC.

The chain links TRBV5-6 to TRBJ2-4, with D possibly matching TRBD1 (5 bases). This CDR3 spans 13 amino acids. Per the germline V gene, CDR1 is SGHDT and CDR2 is YYEEEE. Trimming cost V 0 bases and J 6 bases, with 7 bases left between them. The CDR3 here is CASSLGGGNIQYF. The CDR3 nucleotides are TGTGCCAGCAGCTTGGGGGGCGGAAACATTCAGTACTTC.

V and J are TRBV10-3 and TRBJ2-7; 8 bases are a match to TRBD2. This CDR3 region has 13 residues. CDR1 is ENHRY and CDR2 is SYGVKD in the germline V gene. Trimming removed 11 bases from V and 3 bases from J; junction bases left unmatched: 9. The CDR3 DNA follows: TGTGCCTCCACTAGCGGTGATGACTACGAGCAGTACTTC. Residues: CASTSGDDYEQYF.

This clone was counted only a few times. This chain links TRBV28 with TRBJ1-4; 7 bases match TRBD1. The trim removed 5 bases at V and 5 bases at J, leaving 11 bases unmatched. The CDR3 covers 16 residues. Germline CDR1 reads MDHEN; CDR2 reads SYDVKM. The CDR3 bases are TGTGCCAGCAGTGCCCGACAGGGAATAATAAATGAAAAACTGTTTTTT. Translation: CASSARQGIINEKLFF.

This sequence joins TRBV11-2 and TRBJ2-7; TRBD1 matches 9 bases. The CDR3 is 15 amino acids. Per the germline V gene, CDR1 is SGHAT and CDR2 is FQNNGV. V lost 5 bases and J lost 5; bases outside the gene matches: 10. In nucleotides, the CDR3 is TGTGCCAGCAGCGTAGGGACAGGGAGTCCCCACGAGCAGTACTTC. Translated, it gives CASSVGTGSPHEQYF.

The V gene is TRBV6-4, the J gene TRBJ1-1, with D unresolved. V was pared by 8 bases and J by 1 base, with 11 bases between. Germline CDR1 and CDR2: MRHNA and SNTAGT. The CDR3 sequence is 13 residues long. The CDR3: CASSGRENTEAFF. In DNA, the CDR3 is TGTGCCAGCTCGGGCCGGGAGAACACTGAAGCTTTCTTT.

The rearrangement links TRBV10-3 to TRBJ2-1; the match to TRBD1 covers 8 bases. The CDR3 runs 17 residues. Germline V lookup: CDR1 ENHRY, CDR2 SYGVKD. With 3 bases clipped from V and 2 bases from J, the junction kept 9 bases outside the gene matches. The CDR3: CAISERIGQGTYNEQFF. The CDR3 nucleotides read TGTGCCATCAGTGAAAGAATAGGACAGGGAACCTACAATGAGCAGTTCTTC.

This clone occurred once. V and J are TRBV6-5 and TRBJ1-2, with D unresolved. Germline V gene lookup returns CDR1 MNHEY and CDR2 SVGAGI. Trimming left V 5 bases short and J 4 bases short, with 8 bases between. The CDR3 contains 12 residues. The CDR3 region is CASSREPYGYTF. The CDR3, as DNA: TGTGCCAGCAGTCGGGAGCCCTATGGCTACACCTTC.

This clone is a singleton in its sample. This chain uses TRBV29-1 with TRBJ1-1; no definite D call. In germline, CDR1 is SQVTM, CDR2 ANQGSEA. CDR3 length equals 12 residues. V was clipped by 7 bases and J by 0 bases, with 9 bases between them. In nucleotides, the CDR3 is TGCAGCGGTAGCAGCCTGAACACTGAAGCTTTCTTT. This sequence encodes CSGSSLNTEAFF.

This clone was found once. The J gene is TRBJ2-3, the V gene TRBV9, with 12 positions matching TRBD2. The junction had 3 bases not matched to a gene; V was cut back by 3 bases and J by 1 base. CDR1 and CDR2 from the germline V gene are SGDLS and YYNGEE. The CDR3 has 16 residues. CDR3 loop: CASSAPSGGGTDTQYF. The CDR3 DNA reads TGTGCCAGCAGCGCACCTAGCGGGGGGGGCACAGATACGCAGTATTTT. The full variable domain, its missing parts supplied by reference TRBV9 and TRBJ2-3, is DSGVTQTPKHLITATGQRVTLRCSPRSGDLSVYWYQQSLDQGLQFLIQYYNGEERAKGNILERFSAQQFPDLHSELNLSSLELGDSALYFCASSAPSGGGTDTQYFGPGTRLTVL.

A few counts support this clone. The chain links TRBV5-6 to TRBJ1-6, with a possible D match to TRBD1 (6 bases). Trimming stripped 1 base from V and 7 bases from J, with 9 bases between. Germline CDR1 reads SGHDT; CDR2 reads YYEEEE. CDR3 length equals 14 residues. CDR3 sequence reads: CASSLRQANSPLHF. CDR3 DNA: TGTGCCAGCAGCTTGCGACAGGCCAATTCACCCCTCCACTTT.

The chain employs TRBV6-1 and TRBJ1-2; 7 nucleotides agree with TRBD1. The CDR3 has 15 amino acids. Germline CDR1 and CDR2: MNHNS and SASEGT. J lost 4 bases, V lost 2 bases, and 7 bases had no gene match. The CDR3 DNA reads TGTGCCAGCAGTGAACCTGGACAGGACCGCTATGGCTACACCTTC. This codes for CASSEPGQDRYGYTF.

This chain links TRBV11-2 with TRBJ2-2; no reliable D call. Trimming shortened V by 5 bases and J by 6 bases, and 13 bases separated the two germline ends. Germline CDR1 and CDR2: SGHAT and FQNNGV. The length of the CDR3 is 14 residues. CDR3 protein: CASSPNSPPGELFF. DNA of the CDR3: TGTGCCAGCAGCCCAAATTCCCCCCCCGGGGAGCTGTTTTTT. Complete variable domain (other parts from reference TRBV11-2 and TRBJ2-2): EAGVAQSPRYKIIEKRQSVAFWCNPISGHATLYWYQQILGQGPKLLIQFQNNGVVDDSQLPKDRFSAERLKGVDSTLKIQPAKLEDSAVYLCASSPNSPPGELFFGEGSRLTVL.

This chain joins TRBV27 and TRBJ2-7; 9 nucleotides agree with TRBD1. Germline CDR1 MNHEY, CDR2 SMNVEV (reference sequence). This CDR3 contains 17 residues. V lost 2 bases and J lost 3; bases outside the gene matches: 11. The CDR3: CASSLAYLGQGYYEQYF. CDR3 nucleotide sequence: TGTGCCAGCAGTTTAGCGTACCTCGGACAGGGGTACTACGAGCAGTACTTC.

This clone was seen a single time. V gene TRBV5-1 combines with J gene TRBJ2-7; TRBD1 matches at 8 bases. With V trimmed by 5 bases and J by 6 bases, 13 bases remained unmatched. Germline V gives CDR1 SGHRS, CDR2 YFSETQ. The CDR3 extends over 15 amino acids. The CDR3: CASSLVRGPFVEQYF. In nucleotides, the CDR3 is TGCGCCAGCAGTCTTGTCAGGGGGCCTTTCGTCGAGCAGTACTTC.

The genes are TRBV2 and TRBJ2-3; D is possibly TRBD1 (5 bases). Germline V gives CDR1 SNHLY, CDR2 FYNNEI. V lost 8 bases to trimming and J lost 2 bases, with 20 bases between them. This CDR3 is built from 16 residues. The CDR3 reads CASVKNSPRDTDTQYF. Here the CDR3 DNA reads TGTGCCAGCGTAAAAAACAGTCCCAGGGACACAGATACGCAGTATTTT. Full variable domain (rest looked up from reference TRBV2 and TRBJ2-3): EPEVTQTPSHQVTQMGQEVILRCVPISNHLYFYWYRQILGQKVEFLVSFYNNEISEKSEIFDDQFSVERPDGSNFTLKIRSTKLEDSAMYFCASVKNSPRDTDTQYFGPGTRLTVL.

The V and J genes are TRBV7-3 and TRBJ2-5, with 10 bases aligning to TRBD2. V was pared by 3 bases and J by 5 bases, with 6 bases of the junction left unmatched. The CDR3 is made up of 15 amino acids. Germline V gene lookup returns CDR1 SGHTA and CDR2 FQGTGA. Here the CDR3 DNA reads TGTGCCAGCAGCTTTGGGCTAGCGGGGGTTGAGACCCAGTACTTC. This gives the protein CASSFGLAGVETQYF.

This CDR3 reads CASSEAMGQGNYGYTF. CDR3 DNA: TGTGCCAGCAGTGAAGCCATGGGACAGGGCAACTATGGCTACACCTTC. The V gene is TRBV6-1, the J gene TRBJ1-2, with TRBD1 matching over 9 bases. CDR3 length: 16 residues. CDR1 and CDR2 from the germline V gene are MNHNS and SASEGT. V trimming: 0 bases; J trimming: 2 bases; junction bases outside the gene matches: 4.